The 24 T cell receptor beta chains presented below share a single source sample, sequenced in a study of CD8+CD57+ T cells in acquired aplastic anemia. Sequencing involved patients with CD8+CD57+ cell expansion previously shown by flow cytometry. CDR3 and TCR beta VDJ profiling relied on a genomic DNA template. TCRdb reanalysed the reads using MiXCR and keeps one entry per CDR3 protein. Among more than 150,000 distinct CDR3 sequences listed, 45% to 60% were seen once. Sequenced material: sorted CD4+, CD8+, or CD8+CD57+ T cells (not recorded which) from PBMCs. These receptors were obtained from a human donor with aplastic anemia.

This clonotype was detected a few times. The chain links TRBV7-6 to TRBJ2-2; 14 bases are a match to TRBD2. CDR1 and CDR2 (germline): SGHVS, FNYEAQ. This CDR3 is built from 17 residues. V shed 1 base, J shed 5 bases, and the junction held 3 bases outside the gene matches. The CDR3 nucleotides read TGTGCCAGCAGCTTAGGGCGACTAGCGGGAGGGACCGGGGAGCTGTTTTTT. It codes for CASSLGRLAGGTGELFF.

This clonotype was counted a few times. The rearrangement uses TRBV10-3 and TRBJ2-2; the D gene could be TRBD1 or TRBD2 (5 bases each). The CDR3 consists of 14 residues. Germline assignment: CDR1 ENHRY and CDR2 SYGVKD. Trimming pared 10 bases from V and 1 base from J, leaving 13 bases between. Written as DNA, the CDR3 is TGTGCCACCCATTGGGGGAGGAACACCGGGGAGCTGTTTTTT. Protein: CATHWGRNTGELFF.

The genes are TRBV29-1 and TRBJ2-1; the match to TRBD1 covers 8 bases. Looked up from germline, CDR1 is SQVTM and CDR2 is ANQGSEA. The CDR3 is 15 amino acids. The ends lost 6 bases at V and 4 bases at J; junction bases unmatched: 11. DNA of the CDR3: TGCAGCGTCCTCCCCGACAGGGGTTATTACAATGAGCAGTTCTTC. Its translation is CSVLPDRGYYNEQFF.

This clonotype was picked up many times. The V gene is TRBV15, the J gene TRBJ1-5; 7 nucleotides line up with TRBD1. Germline CDR1 is LNHNV and CDR2 is YYDKDF (reference sequence). With 5 bases clipped from V and 6 bases from J, the junction kept 7 bases outside the gene matches. The CDR3 consists of 14 residues. CDR3 sequence reads: CATSEGAVSQPQHF. CDR3 DNA: TGTGCCACCAGCGAGGGGGCGGTAAGTCAGCCCCAGCATTTT.

This clonotype was seen once. This rearrangement joins TRBV2 to TRBJ1-5; no clear D. Germline-derived CDR1 and CDR2 are SNHLY and FYNNEI. The CDR3 covers 13 residues. V lost 6 bases and J 2 bases, leaving 8 bases between the germline ends. The CDR3 protein is CASRTEGNQPQHF. The CDR3 bases are TGTGCCAGCAGAACAGAGGGCAATCAGCCCCAGCATTTT.

The V and J genes are TRBV24-1 and TRBJ2-5; D remains unclear. This CDR3 comprises 14 residues. Germline values: CDR1 KGHDR, CDR2 SFDVKD. V lost 3 bases and J lost 0, with 7 bases in between. The CDR3 spells CATSDVGNQETQYF. CDR3 DNA: TGTGCCACCAGTGATGTGGGGAACCAAGAGACCCAGTACTTC.

The chain joins TRBV19 to TRBJ2-7; TRBD1 might be the D (6 bases). CDR3 length: 15 amino acids. The V gene's germline CDR1 is LNHDA and CDR2 SQIVND (reference sequence). Trimming stripped 4 bases from V and 5 bases from J, with 18 bases between. Here the CDR3 reads CASSNRQATLDEQYF. The CDR3 DNA reads as TGTGCCAGTAGTAACCGACAGGCGACTCTGGACGAGCAGTACTTC.

This clonotype was seen many times. This chain links TRBV20-1 with TRBJ1-6; 7 bases are shared with TRBD1. V trimming: 6 bases; J trimming: 5 bases; junction bases outside the gene matches: 7. The length of the CDR3 is 14 residues. CDR1 is DFQATT, CDR2 SNEGSKA, per germline (reference sequence). As DNA, the CDR3 is TGCAGTGCGAACCCGGGACAGAATAATTCACCCCTCCACTTT. Translating it yields CSANPGQNNSPLHF.

The sample holds many counts of this clonotype. The V and J genes are TRBV9 and TRBJ2-2, with D possibly being TRBD2 (6 bases). The length of the CDR3 is 16 residues. Trimming removed 0 bases at V and 6 bases at J, with 15 bases between. CDR1 is SGDLS and CDR2 is YYNGEE in the germline V gene. CDR3 DNA sequence: TGTGCCAGCAGCGTAGTGGGACTTACCACGCCCGGGGAGCTGTTTTTT. Translating it yields CASSVVGLTTPGELFF.

This clonotype was seen many times. V usage is TRBV2 and J usage is TRBJ2-7; no clear D. V lost 7 bases to trimming and J lost 2 bases, with 15 bases between them. Germline loops: CDR1 SNHLY, CDR2 FYNNEI. The CDR3 spans 14 residues. The DNA of the CDR3 is TGTGCCAGCAAGGAACGATCGGGCCCCTACGAGCAGTACTTC. Translation: CASKERSGPYEQYF.

This clonotype was observed at least ten times. The chain carries TRBV6-1 and TRBJ1-5; tentative D call: TRBD1 (5 bases). Trimming took off 7 bases at V and 3 bases at J, with 13 bases between the two ends. This CDR3 is 14 amino acids long. CDR1 and CDR2 (germline): MNHNS, SASEGT. The CDR3 DNA is TGTGCCAGCAAAAAGACAGAGCTCAATCAGCCCCAGCATTTT. It codes for CASKKTELNQPQHF.

On this clonotype: No conserved phenylalanine or tryptophan is present at the end of the CDR3, so a read error is the likely explanation. This chain joins TRBV19 and TRBJ2-1, with TRBD2 matching 10 bases. J gave up 4 bases and V 6 bases, and 3 bases lay outside the gene matches. Germline V gene lookup returns CDR1 LNHDA and CDR2 SQIVND (reference sequence). The CDR3 runs to 14 residues. CDR3 residues: CASSRTSGYNEQFL. The CDR3 DNA reads as TGTGCCAGTAGCCGGACTAGCGGATACAATGAGCAGTTCCTC.

The chain combines TRBV19 with TRBJ1-2; possibly TRBD1 for D (6 bases). Trimming stripped 6 bases from V and 8 bases from J, with 16 bases between. Germline CDR1 is LNHDA and CDR2 is SQIVND (reference sequence). This CDR3 contains 13 residues. CDR3 sequence: CASRSQGAKGYTF. Here the CDR3 DNA reads TGTGCCAGTAGATCACAGGGAGCAAAAGGCTACACCTTC.

This clonotype has a count of ten or more. The rearrangement joins TRBV5-1 to TRBJ2-2; D possibly corresponds to TRBD1 (7 bases). The CDR3 covers 14 residues. CDR1 and CDR2 from the germline V gene are SGHRS and YFSETQ. Trimming took off 4 bases at V and 7 bases at J, with 14 bases between the two ends. The DNA of the CDR3 is TGCGCCAGCAGCCGCGGGGACAGATACGGGGAGCTGTTTTTT. It specifies CASSRGDRYGELFF. The whole variable domain, remainder taken from reference TRBV5-1 and TRBJ2-2, is KAGVTQTPRYLIKTRGQQVTLSCSPISGHRSVSWYQQTPGQGLQFLFEYFSETQRNKGNFPGRFSGRQFSNSRSEMNVSTLELGDSALYLCASSRGDRYGELFFGEGSRLTVL.

V is TRBV19 and J is TRBJ1-1, with D maybe TRBD1 (5 bases). The germline V and J ends were trimmed by 3 bases and 0 bases, with 8 bases remaining between them. CDR1 is LNHDA, CDR2 SQIVND, per germline (reference sequence). This CDR3 contains 14 residues. The CDR3, as DNA: TGTGCCAGTAGTATTAGACAGATGAACACTGAAGCTTTCTTT. Translation: CASSIRQMNTEAFF.

This clonotype showed up many times. The chain couples TRBV6-1 to TRBJ1-5; D ambiguous. CDR1 is MNHNS and CDR2 is SASEGT in the germline V gene. This CDR3 is built from 12 residues. V dropped 7 bases and J dropped 2 bases, with 6 bases sitting between them. DNA for the CDR3: TGTGCCAGCATGACGGGCAATCAGCCCCAGCATTTT. Protein product: CASMTGNQPQHF.

Comment on this clonotype: The junction and the germline gene differ at one end; a read error may be behind it. This rearrangement joins TRBV2 to TRBJ2-7; 13 bases fit TRBD2. This CDR3 region has 15 residues. The germline gives CDR1 SNHLY, CDR2 FYNNEI. The CDR3 spells CASTELAGGNYEQYF. CDR3 sequence (DNA): TGCGCCAGCACAGAACTAGCGGGGGGGAACTACGAGCAGTACTTC. Full variable domain (outside the CDR3, taken from reference TRBV2 and TRBJ2-7): EPEVTQTPSHQVTQMGQEVILRCVPISNHLYFYWYRQILGQKVEFLVSFYNNEISEKSEIFDDQFSVERPDGSNFTLKIRSTKLEDSAMYFCASTELAGGNYEQYFGPGTRLTVT.

The chain uses TRBV24-1 and TRBJ1-5; 7 bases align to TRBD1. Germline assignment: CDR1 KGHDR and CDR2 SFDVKD. This CDR3 has 14 residues. Trimming removed 4 bases from V and 1 base from J; junction bases left unmatched: 0. CDR3 amino acids: CATSDRGSNQPQHF. For the CDR3, the DNA is TGTGCCACCAGTGACAGGGGGAGCAATCAGCCCCAGCATTTT.

This clonotype appeared a single time. V is TRBV11-1 and J is TRBJ2-1, with TRBD1 identical over 10 bases. The CDR3 consists of 14 residues. V was pared by 5 bases and J by 2 bases, with 0 bases of the junction left unmatched. Germline-derived CDR1 and CDR2 are SGHAT and FQDESV (reference sequence). CDR3: CASSDRGPYNEQFF. In DNA, the CDR3 is TGTGCCAGCAGCGACAGGGGGCCCTACAATGAGCAGTTCTTC.

This clonotype was seen repeatedly, ten times or more. The CDR3 bases are TGTGCCAGCAGTAAGGAGCGGGGGGGCACAGATACGCAGTATTTT. Its protein is CASSKERGGTDTQYF. V and J are TRBV12-3 or TRBV12-4 and TRBJ2-3; 9 bases agree with TRBD2. The CDR3 contains 15 residues. V lost 5 bases and J lost 1; bases outside the gene matches: 4.

V is TRBV25-1 and J is TRBJ2-1; 7 bases match TRBD2. V shed 4 bases and J 2 bases; nucleotides not matched to a gene: 2. The CDR3 extends over 14 amino acids. CDR1 and CDR2 from the germline V gene are MGHDK and SYGVNS. The chain's CDR3 is CASSAAGAYNEQFF. The CDR3 DNA reads as TGTGCCAGCAGTGCCGCGGGGGCCTACAATGAGCAGTTCTTC.

Of note for this clonotype: The conserved phenylalanine or tryptophan is not found at the CDR3 terminus, so this likely reflects a read error. The gene calls are TRBV10-3 and TRBJ1-1; D gene ambiguous. The CDR3 has 13 amino acids. Germline loops: CDR1 ENHRY, CDR2 SYGVKD. V was trimmed by 6 bases and J by 1 base, leaving 9 bases between them. The CDR3 region is CAIRTGGNTEAFL. The CDR3 DNA is TGTGCCATCAGAACGGGCGGGAACACTGAAGCTTTCCTT.

The gene calls are TRBV12-3 or TRBV12-4 and TRBJ2-2; the D gene is possibly TRBD2 (6 bases). V was trimmed by 6 bases and J by 6 bases, leaving 11 bases between them. This CDR3 contains 13 residues. CDR3 sequence reads: CASRQLAAGELFF. The CDR3 nucleotides read TGTGCCAGCAGACAACTAGCCGCCGGGGAGCTGTTTTTT.

The table lists this clonotype with many counts. The CDR3 DNA follows: TGTGCCAGCAGCCAGGTGGACAGGCGACTCGGGGAGCTGTTTTTT. Translation gives CASSQVDRRLGELFF. The chain employs TRBV14 and TRBJ2-2; 7 bases align to TRBD1. Germline V CDR1 and CDR2: SGHDN, FVKESK. CDR3 size: 15 residues. V shed 3 bases, J shed 7 bases, and the junction held 8 bases outside the gene matches.